A single sample gave rise to the 30 T cell receptor beta chains below, sequenced in a study of blood T cell repertoires in COVID-19. Sequenced by immunoSEQ multiplex PCR; TCRdb stores in-frame clones only, minus some. The repertoire holds 300,000 to 400,000 clones, over 75% seen once, with 0.9% to 1% in the top ten. Material for sequencing was PBMCs or T cells enriched from blood (not recorded which). Every receptor here comes from a woman in her 30s with acute COVID-19.

This clone was picked up a small number of times. This chain uses TRBV19 with TRBJ1-5, with D tentatively TRBD1 (6 bases). The CDR3 runs to 17 residues. Trimming left V 2 bases short and J 0 bases short, with 14 bases between. Germline V CDR1 and CDR2: LNHDA, SQIVND (reference sequence). CDR3 loop: CASSINSGTHSNQPQHF. The CDR3 DNA is TGTGCCAGTAGTATAAATTCCGGGACACATAGCAATCAGCCCCAGCATTTT.

J is TRBJ1-5 and V is TRBV7-6, with TRBD1 matching 8 bases. With V trimmed by 5 bases and J by 3 bases, 6 bases remained unmatched. The CDR3 is 15 amino acids. Germline V lookup: CDR1 SGHVS, CDR2 FNYEAQ. For the CDR3, the DNA is TGTGCCAGCAGCGCAGGACAGGGCACCAATCAGCCCCAGCATTTT. Its translation is CASSAGQGTNQPQHF.

The chain is built from TRBV9 and TRBJ2-7, with a weak D call TRBD2 (6 bases). V dropped 4 bases and J dropped 5 bases, with 19 bases sitting between them. Germline values: CDR1 SGDLS, CDR2 YYNGEE. CDR3 length: 15 amino acids. CDR3 nucleotides: TGTGCCAGCAGCCGTAGCGGCCTAAATAGCAACGAGCAGTACTTC. It codes for CASSRSGLNSNEQYF.

This clone was detected only a few times. V is TRBV30 and J is TRBJ1-4; D perhaps matches TRBD1 (5 bases). This CDR3 spans 16 amino acids. Germline CDR1 GTSNPN, CDR2 SVGIG (reference sequence). V lost 2 bases and J 0 bases, leaving 13 bases between the germline ends. DNA for the CDR3: TGTGCCTGGAGTTCCGGGGGTAGGACAACTAATGAAAAACTGTTTTTT. This gives the protein CAWSSGGRTTNEKLFF.

The V and J genes are TRBV6-4 and TRBJ2-7; 11 nucleotides line up with TRBD2. The V gene end was trimmed by 6 bases and the J gene end by 2 bases; junction bases not matched to a gene: 9. This CDR3 is 16 amino acids long. Germline values: CDR1 MRHNA, CDR2 SNTAGT. The CDR3 loop is CASSPAGTSGTYEQYF. CDR3 coding DNA: TGTGCCAGCAGCCCCGCCGGGACTAGCGGAACCTACGAGCAGTACTTC.

The chain uses TRBV9 and TRBJ1-2; 9 bases align to TRBD1. V shed 4 bases, J shed 5 bases, and the junction held 6 bases outside the gene matches. The germline CDR1 and CDR2 sequences are SGDLS and YYNGEE. CDR3 size: 14 residues. The DNA for the CDR3 is TGTGCCAGCAGCCCGACGGGACAGGGATATGGCTACACCTTC. Protein product: CASSPTGQGYGYTF. The full variable domain, with the rest looked up from reference TRBV9 and TRBJ1-2, is DSGVTQTPKHLITATGQRVTLRCSPRSGDLSVYWYQQSLDQGLQFLIQYYNGEERAKGNILERFSAQQFPDLHSELNLSSLELGDSALYFCASSPTGQGYGYTFGSGTRLTVV.

The gene calls are TRBV5-5 and TRBJ2-7; D is perhaps TRBD2 (7 bases). CDR1 is SGHKS, CDR2 YYEKEE, per germline (reference sequence). V was cut by 0 bases and J by 1 base, with 11 bases left in between. The CDR3 covers 15 residues. The CDR3 DNA follows: TGTGCCAGCAGCTTGGCGGGGGGCCTATCCTACGAGCAGTACTTC. This gives the protein CASSLAGGLSYEQYF.

The chain has TRBV5-1 and TRBJ2-7, with a tentative D call TRBD2 (6 bases). V gave up 3 bases and J gave up 3 bases, with 13 bases separating them. The germline gives CDR1 SGHRS, CDR2 YFSETQ. The CDR3 covers 14 residues. CDR3 residues: CASSWRGAGYEQYF. CDR3 nucleotide sequence: TGCGCCAGCAGCTGGCGCGGGGCAGGCTACGAGCAGTACTTC.

The V call is TRBV20-1, the J call TRBJ1-2; 8 bases map to TRBD1. Germline loops: CDR1 DFQATT, CDR2 SNEGSKA (reference sequence). Trimming cost V 6 bases and J 8 bases; bases outside gene matches: 5. This CDR3 is built from 11 residues. The CDR3: CSAGAGGGYTF. As DNA, the CDR3 is TGCAGTGCCGGGGCAGGGGGCGGCTACACCTTC.

A few counts support this clone. V is TRBV7-2 and J is TRBJ2-1; 7 bases are a match to TRBD2. This CDR3 has 15 amino acids. The germline CDR1 and CDR2 sequences are SGHTA and FQGNSA. V dropped 4 bases and J dropped 3; count of bases not matched to a gene: 6. CDR3 in amino acids: CASSSGTTRYNEQFF. As DNA, the CDR3 is TGTGCCAGCAGCTCCGGGACTACTCGCTACAATGAGCAGTTCTTC.

This chain joins TRBV30 and TRBJ2-3; TRBD2 aligns across 7 bases. Germline-derived CDR1 and CDR2 are GTSNPN and SVGIG (reference sequence). There are 13 residues in the CDR3. V lost 3 bases, J lost 8 bases, and 8 bases stayed unmatched. DNA for the CDR3: TGTGCCTGGAGCGAAAAACCGGGGGGTACGCAGTATTTT. Its protein is CAWSEKPGGTQYF.

This clone was detected only a few times. This chain uses TRBV29-1 with TRBJ2-7, with TRBD2 matching over 11 bases. There are 17 residues in the CDR3. V gave up 5 bases and J gave up 3 bases; unmatched junction bases: 15. Germline V gives CDR1 SQVTM, CDR2 ANQGSEA. The CDR3 reads CSVQKGGGLAGDYEQYF. The CDR3, as DNA: TGCAGCGTTCAAAAGGGGGGCGGACTAGCGGGCGACTACGAGCAGTACTTC.

The rearrangement joins TRBV19 to TRBJ1-2; maybe TRBD1 (6 bases). V was clipped by 4 bases and J by 5 bases, with 17 bases between them. The germline gives CDR1 LNHDA, CDR2 SQIVND (reference sequence). The CDR3 has 15 residues. The CDR3 sequence: CASSTIGTPSYGYTF. CDR3 DNA sequence: TGTGCCAGTAGTACCATTGGGACACCGAGTTATGGCTACACCTTC.

The CDR3 DNA reads as TGCGCCAGCAGTCCCGGGACTAGCGGGACCGACAATGAGCAGTTCTTC. Its translation is CASSPGTSGTDNEQFF. J is TRBJ2-1 and V is TRBV10-1; 13 bases agree with TRBD2. In germline, CDR1 is WNHNN, CDR2 SYGVQD (reference sequence). This CDR3 has 16 residues. V dropped 5 bases and J dropped 5; count of bases not matched to a gene: 6.

This rearrangement joins TRBV5-1 to TRBJ2-6; TRBD2 agrees at 8 bases. The V and J ends lost 5 bases and 0 bases, in that order; junction bases with no gene match: 13. The length of the CDR3 is 19 residues. CDR1 and CDR2 (germline): SGHRS, YFSETQ. The CDR3 loop is CASSIARGGSISGANVLTF. The CDR3 nucleotides are TGCGCCAGCAGTATTGCCCGGGGGGGCAGCATCTCTGGGGCCAACGTCCTGACTTTC.

The chain has TRBV10-1 and TRBJ1-4; TRBD1 aligns across 11 bases. Germline-derived CDR1 and CDR2 are WNHNN and SYGVQD (reference sequence). The CDR3 is 14 amino acids. V trimming: 4 bases; J trimming: 7 bases; junction bases outside the gene matches: 2. The CDR3 loop is CASSGDRGGEKLFF. CDR3 in DNA: TGCGCCAGCAGTGGGGACAGGGGGGGTGAAAAACTGTTTTTT.

V usage is TRBV15 and J usage is TRBJ1-1; the D is unclear. Trimming left V 3 bases short and J 5 bases short, with 13 bases between. The CDR3 has 14 residues. Germline assignment: CDR1 LNHNV and CDR2 YYDKDF (reference sequence). The CDR3 protein is CATSSHEGGTEAFF. The CDR3 DNA reads TGTGCCACCAGCAGCCATGAGGGTGGGACTGAAGCTTTCTTT.

The J gene is TRBJ2-7, the V gene TRBV6-5; 12 bases map to TRBD2. Germline V gene lookup returns CDR1 MNHEY and CDR2 SVGAGI. CDR3 length equals 13 residues. The V gene end was trimmed by 6 bases and the J gene end by 6 bases; junction bases not matched to a gene: 3. The CDR3 spells CASRTSGGIEQYF. CDR3 sequence (DNA): TGTGCCAGCAGAACTAGCGGGGGGATCGAGCAGTACTTC.

The chain combines TRBV30 with TRBJ1-2; 8 nucleotides line up with TRBD1. With 0 bases clipped from V and 8 bases from J, the junction kept 8 bases outside the gene matches. Germline V gives CDR1 GTSNPN, CDR2 SVGIG (reference sequence). This CDR3 is built from 14 residues. The CDR3 DNA follows: TGTGCCTGGAGTGTGACAGGGGCTGTTCGCGGCTACACCTTC. Translated, it gives CAWSVTGAVRGYTF.

J is TRBJ1-1 and V is TRBV24-1; TRBD1 matches at 9 bases. V gave up 7 bases and J gave up 4 bases; unmatched junction bases: 6. CDR1 is KGHDR and CDR2 is SFDVKD in the germline V gene. The length of the CDR3 is 14 residues. CDR3 amino acids: CATSPTGGGTEAFF. The CDR3 DNA sequence: TGTGCCACCAGCCCGACAGGGGGAGGCACTGAAGCTTTCTTT.

V usage is TRBV2 and J usage is TRBJ1-1; D is unresolved. CDR1 and CDR2 (germline): SNHLY, FYNNEI. V shed 3 bases and J shed 0 bases, with 8 bases lying between them. This CDR3 has 14 residues. The CDR3 sequence is CASSEASLNTEAFF. Written as DNA, the CDR3 is TGTGCCAGCAGTGAGGCCAGTCTGAACACTGAAGCTTTCTTT. The full variable domain, its missing parts supplied by reference TRBV2 and TRBJ1-1, is EPEVTQTPSHQVTQMGQEVILRCVPISNHLYFYWYRQILGQKVEFLVSFYNNEISEKSEIFDDQFSVERPDGSNFTLKIRSTKLEDSAMYFCASSEASLNTEAFFGQGTRLTVV.

The V and J genes are TRBV5-1 and TRBJ1-1, with D tentatively TRBD1 (5 bases). The germline CDR1 and CDR2 sequences are SGHRS and YFSETQ. The ends were cut back, 1 base at V and 5 bases at J, with 9 bases in the middle. The CDR3 totals 13 residues. CDR3 coding DNA: TGCGCCAGCAGCTTGAACGCAGGGACTGAAGCTTTCTTT. Translating it yields CASSLNAGTEAFF. Together with reference TRBV5-1 and TRBJ1-1, the CDR3 gives the full variable domain: KAGVTQTPRYLIKTRGQQVTLSCSPISGHRSVSWYQQTPGQGLQFLFEYFSETQRNKGNFPGRFSGRQFSNSRSEMNVSTLELGDSALYLCASSLNAGTEAFFGQGTRLTVV.

This clone was seen a handful of times. This chain uses TRBV6-2 or TRBV6-3 with TRBJ1-1; 11 nucleotides agree with TRBD1. The germline V gene has CDR1 MNHEY and CDR2 SVGEGT. Losses at the gene ends were 5 bases for V and 3 bases for J; bases not matched to a gene: 14. There are 18 residues in the CDR3. The CDR3, as DNA: TGTGCCAGCAGTCAAAACCGGGGGACAGGGGGTTTGTACACTGAAGCTTTCTTT. It codes for CASSQNRGTGGLYTEAFF.

This clone has only a few counts. This CDR3 is also generated by other DNA sequences in the sample. J is TRBJ2-7 and V is TRBV7-3; 9 bases match TRBD2. Germline CDR1 SGHTA, CDR2 FQGTGA. Losses at the gene ends were 5 bases for V and 3 bases for J; bases not matched to a gene: 8. The CDR3 runs to 15 residues. The CDR3 loop is CASSLGLAGYYEQYF. The DNA for the CDR3 is TGTGCCAGCAGCCTGGGCCTAGCGGGGTACTACGAGCAGTACTTC.

This chain links TRBV6-1 with TRBJ2-3; D not certain. CDR3 length equals 13 residues. Germline V gene sequence: CDR1 MNHNS, CDR2 SASEGT. V shed 3 bases and J shed 6 bases, with 10 bases lying between them. CDR3 in amino acids: CASSDQVPDTQYF. The CDR3 DNA reads as TGTGCCAGCAGTGATCAGGTACCGGATACGCAGTATTTT.

The chain joins TRBV11-2 to TRBJ2-1, with 14 bases fitting TRBD2. Trimming removed 4 bases from V and 10 bases from J; junction bases left unmatched: 18. The V gene's germline CDR1 is SGHAT and CDR2 FQNNGV. The CDR3 consists of 19 residues. CDR3 in DNA: TGTGCCAGCAGCTCTCCGGGACTAGCGGGGGTAGGGTCCCTTGGGGAGCAGTTCTTC. It codes for CASSSPGLAGVGSLGEQFF.

The chain employs TRBV30 and TRBJ1-1; no reliable D call. Deletions cut 0 bases from V and 1 base from J, with 9 bases between. The CDR3 contains 14 residues. Germline CDR1 GTSNPN, CDR2 SVGIG (reference sequence). This chain's CDR3 is CAWSVSLSNTEAFF. The CDR3 DNA is TGTGCCTGGAGTGTATCTTTGTCGAACACTGAAGCTTTCTTT.

The chain combines TRBV9 with TRBJ2-2; 9 bases align to TRBD1. The V and J ends lost 3 bases and 3 bases, in that order; junction bases with no gene match: 3. CDR1 is SGDLS, CDR2 YYNGEE, per germline. The CDR3 contains 15 residues. The CDR3 sequence: CASSARQGDTGELFF. In DNA, the CDR3 is TGTGCCAGCAGCGCCCGACAGGGGGACACCGGGGAGCTGTTTTTT.

This clone occurred a few times. The chain is built from TRBV3-1 (or the pseudogene TRBV3-2) and TRBJ1-5; no reliable D call. Germline assignment: CDR1 LGHDT and CDR2 YNNKEL (reference sequence). The length of the CDR3 is 14 residues. Between the trimmed V and J ends, which lost 0 bases and 6 bases, there was a span of 9 bases. CDR3 residues: CASSQEYVGQPQHF. In DNA, the CDR3 is TGTGCCAGCAGCCAAGAGTACGTCGGTCAGCCCCAGCATTTT.

The chain uses TRBV12-3 or TRBV12-4 and TRBJ2-7, with a weak D call TRBD1 (6 bases). The CDR3 is 13 amino acids. The V end was cut by 4 bases, the J end by 3 bases, with 10 bases between. This CDR3 reads CASSYRDNYEQYF. The CDR3 nucleotides read TGTGCCAGCAGTTACCGGGACAACTACGAGCAGTACTTC.